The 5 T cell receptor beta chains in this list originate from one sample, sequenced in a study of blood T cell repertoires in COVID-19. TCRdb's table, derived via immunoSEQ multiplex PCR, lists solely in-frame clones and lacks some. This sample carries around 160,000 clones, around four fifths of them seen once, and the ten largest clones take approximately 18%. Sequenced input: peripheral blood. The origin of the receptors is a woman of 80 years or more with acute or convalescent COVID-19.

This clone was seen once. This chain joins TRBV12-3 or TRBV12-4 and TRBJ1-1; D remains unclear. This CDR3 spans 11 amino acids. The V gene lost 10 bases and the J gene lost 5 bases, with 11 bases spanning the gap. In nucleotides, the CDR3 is TGTGCCACCCGGGATACGACTGAAGCTTTCTTT. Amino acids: CATRDTTEAFF.

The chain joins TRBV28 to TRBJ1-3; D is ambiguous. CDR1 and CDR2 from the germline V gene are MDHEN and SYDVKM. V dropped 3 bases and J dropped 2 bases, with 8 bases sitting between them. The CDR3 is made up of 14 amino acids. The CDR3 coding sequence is TGTGCCAGCAGTTTGGGAGGTACTGGAAACACCATATATTTT. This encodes CASSLGGTGNTIYF.

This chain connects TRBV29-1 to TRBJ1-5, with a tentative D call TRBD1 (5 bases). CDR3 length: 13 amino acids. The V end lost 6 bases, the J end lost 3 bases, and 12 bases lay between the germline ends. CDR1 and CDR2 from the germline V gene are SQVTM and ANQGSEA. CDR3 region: CSVRLGLNQPQHF. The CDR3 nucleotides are TGCAGCGTCCGGCTGGGGCTCAATCAGCCCCAGCATTTT.

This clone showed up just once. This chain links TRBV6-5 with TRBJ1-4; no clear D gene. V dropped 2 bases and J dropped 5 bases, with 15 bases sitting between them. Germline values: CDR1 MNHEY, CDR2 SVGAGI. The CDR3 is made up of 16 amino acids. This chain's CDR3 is CASSYGYDIRNEKLFF. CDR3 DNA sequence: TGTGCCAGCAGTTACGGTTATGACATACGGAATGAAAAACTGTTTTTT.

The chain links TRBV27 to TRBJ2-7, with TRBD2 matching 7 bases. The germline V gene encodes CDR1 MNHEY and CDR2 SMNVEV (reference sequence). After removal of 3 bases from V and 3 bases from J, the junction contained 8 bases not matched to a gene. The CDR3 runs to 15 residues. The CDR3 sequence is CASSFRASGDYEQYF. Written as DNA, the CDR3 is TGTGCCAGCAGTTTCAGGGCTAGCGGAGACTACGAGCAGTACTTC.